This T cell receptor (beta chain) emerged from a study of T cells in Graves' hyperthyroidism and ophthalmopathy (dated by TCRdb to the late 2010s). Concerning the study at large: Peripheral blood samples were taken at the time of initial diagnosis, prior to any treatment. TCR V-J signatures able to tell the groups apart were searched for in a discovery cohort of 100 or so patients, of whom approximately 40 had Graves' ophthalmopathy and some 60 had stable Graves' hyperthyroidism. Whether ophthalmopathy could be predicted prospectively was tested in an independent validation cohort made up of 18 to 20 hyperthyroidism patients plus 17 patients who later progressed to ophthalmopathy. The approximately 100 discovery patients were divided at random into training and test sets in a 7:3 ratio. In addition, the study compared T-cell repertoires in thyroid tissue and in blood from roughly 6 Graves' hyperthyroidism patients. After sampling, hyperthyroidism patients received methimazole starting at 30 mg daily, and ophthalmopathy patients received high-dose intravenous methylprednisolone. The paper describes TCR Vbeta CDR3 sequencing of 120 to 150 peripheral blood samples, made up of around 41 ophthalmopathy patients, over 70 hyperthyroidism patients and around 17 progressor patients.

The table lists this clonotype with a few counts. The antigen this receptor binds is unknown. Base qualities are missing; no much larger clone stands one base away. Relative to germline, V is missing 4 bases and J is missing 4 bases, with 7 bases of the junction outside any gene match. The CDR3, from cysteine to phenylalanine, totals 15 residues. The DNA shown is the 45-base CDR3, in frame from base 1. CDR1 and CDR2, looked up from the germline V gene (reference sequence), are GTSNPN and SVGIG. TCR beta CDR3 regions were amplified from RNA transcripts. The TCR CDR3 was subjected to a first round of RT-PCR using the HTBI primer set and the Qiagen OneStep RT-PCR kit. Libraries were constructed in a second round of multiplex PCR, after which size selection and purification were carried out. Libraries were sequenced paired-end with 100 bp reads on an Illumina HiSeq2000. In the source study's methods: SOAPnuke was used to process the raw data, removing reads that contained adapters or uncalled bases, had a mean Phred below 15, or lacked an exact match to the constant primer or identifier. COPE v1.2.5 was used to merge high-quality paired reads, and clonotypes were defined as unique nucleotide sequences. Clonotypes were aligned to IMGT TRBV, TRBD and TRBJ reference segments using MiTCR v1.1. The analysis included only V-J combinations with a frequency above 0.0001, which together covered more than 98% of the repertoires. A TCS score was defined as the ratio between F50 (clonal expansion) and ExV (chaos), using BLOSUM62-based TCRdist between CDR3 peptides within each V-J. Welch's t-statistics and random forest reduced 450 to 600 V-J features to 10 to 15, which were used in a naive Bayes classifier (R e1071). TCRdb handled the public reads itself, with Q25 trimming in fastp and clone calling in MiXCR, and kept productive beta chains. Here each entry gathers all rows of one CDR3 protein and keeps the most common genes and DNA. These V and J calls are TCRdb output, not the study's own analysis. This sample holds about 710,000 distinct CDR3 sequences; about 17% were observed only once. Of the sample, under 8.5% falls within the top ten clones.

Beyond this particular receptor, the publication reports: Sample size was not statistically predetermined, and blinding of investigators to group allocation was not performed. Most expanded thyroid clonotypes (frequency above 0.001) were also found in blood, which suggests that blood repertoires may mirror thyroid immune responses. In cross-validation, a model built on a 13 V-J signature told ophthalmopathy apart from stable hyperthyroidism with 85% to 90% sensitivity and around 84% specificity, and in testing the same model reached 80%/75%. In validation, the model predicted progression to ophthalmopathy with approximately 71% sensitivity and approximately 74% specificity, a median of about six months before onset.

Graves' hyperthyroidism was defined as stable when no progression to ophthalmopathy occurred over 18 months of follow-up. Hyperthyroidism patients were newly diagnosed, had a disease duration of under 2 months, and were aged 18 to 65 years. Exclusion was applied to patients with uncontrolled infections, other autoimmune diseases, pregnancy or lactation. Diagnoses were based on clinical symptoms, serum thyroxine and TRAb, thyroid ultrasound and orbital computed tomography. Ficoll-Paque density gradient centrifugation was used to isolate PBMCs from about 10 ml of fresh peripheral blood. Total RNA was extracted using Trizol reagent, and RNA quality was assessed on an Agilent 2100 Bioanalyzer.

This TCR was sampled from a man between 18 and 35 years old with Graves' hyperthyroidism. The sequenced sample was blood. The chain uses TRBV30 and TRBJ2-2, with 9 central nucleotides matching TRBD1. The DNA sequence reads TGTGCCTGGATTACAGGGGGCGCTGCCACCGGGGAGCTGTTTTTT. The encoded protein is CAWITGGAATGELFF.